This T cell receptor beta chain came from a study of CD8 T cells in Susac syndrome. Notes on this clonotype: As yet, its antigen is unknown.

J gave up 6 bases and V 4 bases, and 8 bases lay outside the gene matches. Germline V gives CDR1 SGHDN, CDR2 FVKESK. The CDR3 consists of 14 residues. General study points: Regarding the TCR sequencing and HLA analysis, the study admitted that a relatively small number of individuals were involved.

Through negative isolation, CD4+ and CD8+ T cells were obtained, while TEMRA cells were enriched using FACS. Random hexamers primed reverse transcription of about 0.45 to 1 ug RNA. Multiplex immunoSEQ PCR targeted 54 Vbeta and 13 Jbeta TCR beta segments. Using its own MiXCR run on the immunoSEQ multiplex PCR reads, TCRdb lists one record per CDR3 protein. Among under 250,000 distinct CDR3 sequences listed, 85% to 95% were seen once. The TCR comes from a human donor with multiple sclerosis. The chain employs TRBV14 and TRBJ1-1; 7 bases fit TRBD1. Sample: CD4+ T cells from PBMCs. This chain's CDR3 is CASSPLDRVAEAFF. As DNA, the CDR3 is TGTGCCAGCAGCCCCCTCGACAGGGTCGCTGAAGCTTTCTTT.